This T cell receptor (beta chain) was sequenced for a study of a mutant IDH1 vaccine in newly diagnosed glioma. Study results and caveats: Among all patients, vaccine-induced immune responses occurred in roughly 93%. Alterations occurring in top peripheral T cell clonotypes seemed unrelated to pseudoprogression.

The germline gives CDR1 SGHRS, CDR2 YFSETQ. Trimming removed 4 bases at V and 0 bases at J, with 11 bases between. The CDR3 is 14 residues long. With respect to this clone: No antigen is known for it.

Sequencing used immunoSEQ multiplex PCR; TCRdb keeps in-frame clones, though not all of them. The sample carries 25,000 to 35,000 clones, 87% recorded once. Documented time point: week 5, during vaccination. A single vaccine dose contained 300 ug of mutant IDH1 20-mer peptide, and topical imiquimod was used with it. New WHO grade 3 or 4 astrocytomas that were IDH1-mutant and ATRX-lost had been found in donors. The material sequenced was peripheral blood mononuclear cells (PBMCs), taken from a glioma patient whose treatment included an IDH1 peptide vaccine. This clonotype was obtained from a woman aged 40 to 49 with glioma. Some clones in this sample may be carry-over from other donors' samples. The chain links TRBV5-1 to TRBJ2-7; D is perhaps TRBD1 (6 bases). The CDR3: CASSPGDTSYEQYF. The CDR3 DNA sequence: TGCGCCAGCAGCCCTGGGGACACCTCCTACGAGCAGTACTTC.